The clone carrying this T cell receptor beta chain was seen a handful of times. Its matching antigen is unknown. A single heparinised draw of approximately 0.12 L on average was taken per donor. Reverse transcribing all isolated RNA meant expressed TCRB transcripts were sequenced. TCRdb's table, derived via immunoSEQ multiplex PCR, lists solely in-frame clones and lacks some. Of a few hundred thousand clones in the sample, around 9.9% were seen once. The data belong to a study of beta chain features in type 1 diabetes. Study-wide results and limits: Moderately but significantly shorter TCRB CDR3s were found in Type 1 diabetes patients in all four CD4+ subsets.

The V and J ends lost 3 bases and 4 bases respectively, with 12 bases between them. CDR1 and CDR2 from the germline V gene are SGDLS and YYNGEE. The CDR3 contains 14 residues. The receptor comes from a man aged 25 to 40 with type 1 diabetes. The chain is built from TRBV9 and TRBJ2-3, with D maybe TRBD1 (6 bases). Sequencing was done on a sample of naive CD4+ T cells from blood. CDR3 amino acids: CASSAHRDSDTQYF. The CDR3, as DNA: TGTGCCAGCAGCGCCCACAGGGATTCAGATACGCAGTATTTT.